The 6 T cell receptor beta chains reported below all come from one sample, sequenced in a study of shared clonotypes between healthy human individuals. Terminally differentiated effector memory CD45RA+ cells were excluded by CCR7 positive selection of CD45RO-negative cells. Here immunoSEQ multiplex PCR was the method, and the copy in TCRdb shows in-frame clones only, minus some. The profile shows around 1.9 million clones, 90% to 95% of them singletons. The source material was naive CD8+ T cells from PBMCs. Source of these receptors: a man aged 18 to 30 in good health. Some clones in this sample may be carry-over from other donors' samples.

The rearrangement joins TRBV2 to TRBJ2-1; the match to TRBD2 covers 13 bases. The J segment lost 5 bases and the V segment lost 10 bases, leaving 14 bases of the junction unmatched. The CDR3 contains 17 residues. Germline V gene lookup returns CDR1 SNHLY and CDR2 FYNNEI. For the CDR3, the DNA is TGTGCCATCCTAAGGTTTGGACTAGCGGGAGTGAACAATGAGCAGTTCTTC. Translated, it gives CAILRFGLAGVNNEQFF.

As for this clone: Other DNA sequences of this sample code for an identical CDR3. This chain connects TRBV28 to TRBJ2-7; TRBD2 aligns across 13 bases. Losses at the gene ends were 5 bases for V and 4 bases for J; bases not matched to a gene: 5. The germline gives CDR1 MDHEN, CDR2 SYDVKM. The CDR3 length is 15 residues. Here the CDR3 DNA reads TGTGCCAGCAGTCAAGGACTAGCGGGAGTTTACGAGCAGTACTTC. Its protein is CASSQGLAGVYEQYF.

This chain connects TRBV4-1 to TRBJ1-2, with TRBD1 as a possible D gene (6 bases). The CDR3 contains 14 residues. V was clipped by 1 base and J by 7 bases, with 13 bases between them. Germline loops: CDR1 MGHRA, CDR2 YSYEKL. CDR3 in amino acids: CASSQVSQGLGYTF. CDR3 nucleotides: TGCGCCAGCAGCCAAGTTTCACAGGGTCTTGGCTACACCTTC.

V gene TRBV19 combines with J gene TRBJ2-7; tentative D call: TRBD2 (6 bases). Trimming cost V 1 base and J 0 bases, with 10 bases left between them. This CDR3 has 15 amino acids. Germline assignment: CDR1 LNHDA and CDR2 SQIVND (reference sequence). The CDR3 sequence: CASSIGVGSSYEQYF. DNA for the CDR3: TGTGCCAGTAGTATAGGGGTCGGGAGCTCCTACGAGCAGTACTTC.

The chain joins TRBV9 to TRBJ2-7; 7 positions agree with TRBD2. This CDR3 is 15 amino acids long. The germline gives CDR1 SGDLS, CDR2 YYNGEE. V lost 4 bases, J lost 3 bases, and 10 bases stayed unmatched. The DNA for the CDR3 is TGTGCCAGCAGCCCAGAGGCGGGAGCTGACTACGAGCAGTACTTC. Translated, it gives CASSPEAGADYEQYF.

The chain carries TRBV9 and TRBJ2-7; no definite D call. V lost 0 bases and J 4 bases, leaving 14 bases between the germline ends. The CDR3 length is 15 residues. Germline V gene sequence: CDR1 SGDLS, CDR2 YYNGEE. The chain's CDR3 is CASSVVGGVGYEQYF. The CDR3 DNA sequence: TGTGCCAGCAGCGTAGTAGGTGGGGTTGGTTACGAGCAGTACTTC. Full variable domain (remainder filled in from reference TRBV9 and TRBJ2-7): DSGVTQTPKHLITATGQRVTLRCSPRSGDLSVYWYQQSLDQGLQFLIQYYNGEERAKGNILERFSAQQFPDLHSELNLSSLELGDSALYFCASSVVGGVGYEQYFGPGTRLTVT.